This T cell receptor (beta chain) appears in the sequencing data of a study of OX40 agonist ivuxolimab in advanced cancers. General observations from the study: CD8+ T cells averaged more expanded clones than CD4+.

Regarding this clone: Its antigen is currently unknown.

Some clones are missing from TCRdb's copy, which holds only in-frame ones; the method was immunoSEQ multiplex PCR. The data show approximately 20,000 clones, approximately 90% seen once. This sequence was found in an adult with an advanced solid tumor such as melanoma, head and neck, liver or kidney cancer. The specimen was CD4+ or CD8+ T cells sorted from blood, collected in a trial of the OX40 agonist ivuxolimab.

The CDR3 sequence: CASSRLDGFSTYGYTF. As DNA, the CDR3 is TGTGCCAGCAGCAGATTAGATGGGTTTTCCACCTATGGCTACACCTTC. V is TRBV9 and J is TRBJ1-2; no reliable D call. This CDR3 is built from 16 residues. Per the germline V gene, CDR1 is SGDLS and CDR2 is YYNGEE. V gave up 4 bases and J gave up 4 bases, with 20 bases separating them.